This T cell receptor (beta chain) emerged from a study of shared clonotypes between healthy human individuals. About the study: Each donor's CD4 naive and CD4 memory cells filled three plates apiece, CD8 naive two, and CD8 memory one.

Study-wide points: Rarefaction showed sorted-subset sequencing was incomplete despite large depth.

The CDR3 sequence is 14 residues long. V lost 0 bases to trimming and J lost 5 bases, with 11 bases between them. Germline V CDR1 and CDR2: SGHRS, YFSETQ. Genomic DNA of each subset was evenly split across several immunoSEQ plates. Some clones are missing from TCRdb's copy, which holds only in-frame ones; the method was immunoSEQ multiplex PCR. Of around 650,000 clones listed, about 95% are singletons. A remark on this clone: Its antigen is undetermined.

CD45RO-negative, CCR7-positively selected cells formed the naive CD8 fraction, excluding terminally differentiated effector memory CD45RA+ cells. The sample consisted of naive CD8+ T cells sorted from blood. This sequence joins TRBV5-1 and TRBJ1-2; D possibly corresponds to TRBD1 (5 bases). This clonotype was obtained from a woman younger than 45 in good health. The DNA of the CDR3 is TGCGCCAGCAGCTTGGAGGGGTCCCCTTATGGCTACACCTTC. This codes for CASSLEGSPYGYTF.